These T cell receptor beta chains were read from a single sample in a study of cytomegalovirus exposure and HLA in healthy donors. Repertoires were generated with immunoSEQ multiplex PCR, while TCRdb's copy carries only in-frame clones and drops some. The repertoire holds around 54,000 clones, with approximately 81% as singletons. Sequencing was done on a sample of PBMCs. These receptors all stem from a woman younger than 30 in good health and CMV-seronegative. Each CDR3 is given with its conserved first and last residue. D genes are given only for firm matches. Part of the rows lack a size; the others show once, few, many or a class for expanded clones.

cdr3_aa: CASSVEAGLAKNSQYF; cdr3_nt: TGTGCCAGCAGCGTAGAGGCGGGGCTAGCCAAAAACAGTCAGTACTTC; j_call: TRBJ2-4; clone_size: -; d_call: -; v_call: TRBV9
cdr3_aa: CASSPTPGREFNEQFF; cdr3_nt: TGTGCCAGCAGCCCCACCCCCGGGAGGGAGTTTAATGAGCAGTTCTTC; j_call: TRBJ2-1; clone_size: once; d_call: TRBD2; v_call: TRBV7-3
cdr3_aa: CASKPGHEILSAEQYF; cdr3_nt: TGCGCCAGCAAACCCGGACATGAAATCCTATCGGCCGAGCAGTACTTC; j_call: TRBJ2-7; clone_size: -; d_call: -; v_call: TRBV5-1
cdr3_aa: CASSQVGGREAYEQYF; cdr3_nt: TGCGCCAGCAGCCAGGTGGGCGGCAGGGAAGCCTACGAGCAGTACTTC; j_call: TRBJ2-7; clone_size: -; d_call: -; v_call: TRBV4-1
cdr3_aa: CASSLLATGFYEQYF; cdr3_nt: TGTGCCAGCAGCTTACTTGCGACAGGGTTCTACGAGCAGTACTTC; j_call: TRBJ2-7; clone_size: -; d_call: TRBD1; v_call: TRBV7-3
cdr3_aa: CASTPGGRVNTGELFF; cdr3_nt: TGTGCCAGCACCCCGGGCGGGAGGGTGAACACCGGGGAGCTGTTTTTT; j_call: TRBJ2-2; clone_size: -; d_call: TRBD2; v_call: TRBV28
cdr3_aa: CASGRTGSEAFF; cdr3_nt: TGTGCCAGCGGAAGAACAGGGTCGGAAGCTTTCTTT; j_call: TRBJ1-1; clone_size: -; d_call: -; v_call: TRBV28
cdr3_aa: CASSSTNRLAGVPDTQYF; cdr3_nt: TGTGCCAGCAGTTCCACTAATCGACTAGCGGGAGTGCCAGATACGCAGTATTTT; j_call: TRBJ2-3; clone_size: -; d_call: TRBD2; v_call: TRBV27
cdr3_aa: CASSVDRDTQYF; cdr3_nt: TGTGCCAGCAGCGTAGATAGAGATACGCAGTATTTT; j_call: TRBJ2-3; clone_size: once; d_call: -; v_call: TRBV7-6
cdr3_aa: CASSLVGAGNTIYF; cdr3_nt: TGTGCCAGCAGCTTAGTAGGGGCTGGAAACACCATATATTTT; j_call: TRBJ1-3; clone_size: -; d_call: -; v_call: TRBV11-2
cdr3_aa: CATSRATGGYQPQHF; cdr3_nt: TGTGCCACCAGCAGAGCAACAGGGGGCTATCAGCCCCAGCATTTT; j_call: TRBJ1-5; clone_size: -; d_call: TRBD1; v_call: TRBV15
cdr3_aa: CASSRGQGMVDTQYF; cdr3_nt: TGTGCCAGCAGCCGTGGACAGGGGATGGTAGATACGCAGTATTTT; j_call: TRBJ2-3; clone_size: -; d_call: TRBD1; v_call: TRBV13
cdr3_aa: CASTGGYQPQHF; cdr3_nt: TGTGCCAGCACGGGGGGGTATCAGCCCCAGCATTTT; j_call: TRBJ1-5; clone_size: -; d_call: -; v_call: TRBV2
cdr3_aa: CASSPETGENTGELFF; cdr3_nt: TGCGCCAGCAGCCCGGAGACAGGGGAAAACACCGGGGAGCTGTTTTTT; j_call: TRBJ2-2; clone_size: -; d_call: TRBD1; v_call: TRBV5-1
cdr3_aa: CASSEASLNRAVNEKLFF; cdr3_nt: TGTGCCAGCAGTGAAGCTTCCCTCAACAGGGCCGTTAATGAAAAACTGTTTTTT; j_call: TRBJ1-4; clone_size: -; d_call: -; v_call: TRBV6-1
cdr3_aa: CAASGTSSYEQYF; cdr3_nt: TGTGCCGCTAGTGGGACTAGCTCCTACGAGCAGTACTTC; j_call: TRBJ2-7; clone_size: few; d_call: TRBD2; v_call: TRBV7-3
cdr3_aa: CTSSIAMNTEAFF; cdr3_nt: TGTACCAGTAGTATTGCGATGAACACTGAAGCTTTCTTT; j_call: TRBJ1-1; clone_size: -; d_call: -; v_call: TRBV19
cdr3_aa: CASSLQSGQGGVEAFF; cdr3_nt: TGTGCCAGCAGCTTACAGTCCGGGCAGGGAGGGGTTGAAGCTTTCTTT; j_call: TRBJ1-1; clone_size: -; d_call: -; v_call: TRBV7-9
cdr3_aa: CASSGGGPRSETQYF; cdr3_nt: TGCGCCAGCAGTGGAGGTGGCCCACGCTCAGAGACCCAGTACTTC; j_call: TRBJ2-5; clone_size: -; d_call: -; v_call: TRBV10-1
cdr3_aa: CASSLYPSNTEAFF; cdr3_nt: TGTGCCAGCAGTTTGTACCCCAGTAACACTGAAGCTTTCTTT; j_call: TRBJ1-1; clone_size: -; d_call: -; v_call: TRBV28
cdr3_aa: CASSPGQGANTEAFF; cdr3_nt: TGCGCCAGCAGCCCAGGACAGGGGGCCAACACTGAAGCTTTCTTT; j_call: TRBJ1-1; clone_size: -; d_call: TRBD1; v_call: TRBV5-1
cdr3_aa: CASSPGGSGEQYF; cdr3_nt: TGCGCCAGCAGTCCCGGGGGTTCGGGGGAGCAGTACTTC; j_call: TRBJ2-7; clone_size: once; d_call: -; v_call: TRBV10-1
cdr3_aa: CASSGHRGLAKNIQYF; cdr3_nt: TGTGCCAGCAGTGGCCACAGGGGACTAGCCAAAAACATTCAGTACTTC; j_call: TRBJ2-4; clone_size: once; d_call: -; v_call: TRBV27
cdr3_aa: CATSEPGQGEQSYGYTF; cdr3_nt: TGTGCCACCAGCGAGCCGGGACAGGGGGAGCAAAGCTATGGCTACACCTTC; j_call: TRBJ1-2; clone_size: once; d_call: TRBD1; v_call: TRBV15
cdr3_aa: CASSLGVADSYNEQFF; cdr3_nt: TGTGCCAGCAGCTTAGGAGTAGCGGACTCCTACAATGAGCAGTTCTTC; j_call: TRBJ2-1; clone_size: once; d_call: -; v_call: TRBV11-2
cdr3_aa: CASSVTGGSYEQYF; cdr3_nt: TGTGCCAGCAGCGTCACAGGGGGCAGCTACGAGCAGTACTTC; j_call: TRBJ2-7; clone_size: few; d_call: TRBD1; v_call: TRBV9
cdr3_aa: CASSLWAGANQPQHF; cdr3_nt: TGTGCCAGCAGTTTATGGGCGGGGGCCAACCAGCCCCAGCATTTT; j_call: TRBJ1-5; clone_size: -; d_call: -; v_call: TRBV27
cdr3_aa: CASSLAAISEAFF; cdr3_nt: TGTGCCAGCAGCTTGGCAGCGATAAGTGAAGCTTTCTTT; j_call: TRBJ1-1; clone_size: -; d_call: -; v_call: TRBV7-9
cdr3_aa: CAATRASGSPDTQYF; cdr3_nt: TGTGCCGCGACGAGGGCTAGCGGGAGTCCAGATACGCAGTATTTT; j_call: TRBJ2-3; clone_size: -; d_call: TRBD2; v_call: TRBV6-5
cdr3_aa: CASDFTGELFF; cdr3_nt: TGTGCCAGCGACTTCACCGGGGAGCTGTTTTTT; j_call: TRBJ2-2; clone_size: -; d_call: -; v_call: TRBV28
cdr3_aa: CASSARGGPWASGANVLTF; cdr3_nt: TGTGCCAGCAGCGCCCGGGGGGGGCCGTGGGCCTCTGGGGCCAACGTCCTGACTTTC; j_call: TRBJ2-6; clone_size: -; d_call: TRBD2; v_call: TRBV9
cdr3_aa: CSADSGANGLTF; cdr3_nt: TGCAGCGCCGACTCTGGGGCCAACGGCCTGACTTTC; j_call: TRBJ2-6; clone_size: -; d_call: -; v_call: TRBV29-1
cdr3_aa: CASSQELFTDTQYF; cdr3_nt: TGTGCCAGCAGCCAAGAGCTATTTACAGATACGCAGTATTTT; j_call: TRBJ2-3; clone_size: -; d_call: -; v_call: TRBV14